This section outlines one T cell receptor (beta chain) sequence together with its context. Profiling relied on immunoSEQ multiplex PCR, and the TCRdb table lists in-frame clones only, not all of them. The sample carries about 350,000 clones, approximately 93% recorded once. This sample stems from a study of brain T cells in children with intractable seizures. Time point meaning: blood from clinic visit 5 months post-surgery; TSC patient then seizure free. Germline lookup yields CDR1 SGHTS and CDR2 YDEGEE. V was pared by 0 bases and J by 5 bases, with 16 bases between. The CDR3 is 16 residues long. The receptor comes from a boy younger than two with tuberous sclerosis and intractable seizures. V usage is TRBV5-8 and J usage is TRBJ2-3; maybe TRBD2 (6 bases). The starting material was peripheral blood, obtained about 5 months after surgery. CDR3 nucleotides: TGTGCCAGCAGCTTGGGAGGGGCAGGGAGGAAAGATACGCAGTATTTT. Protein product: CASSLGGAGRKDTQYF.